This T cell receptor beta chain was obtained from a study of blood T cells in healthy people across ages. Points from the study as a whole: Among T cells, TCR beta diversity per million cells dropped roughly linearly as age rose. Among long-lived donors, naive CD4+ cells were more numerous and diversity higher than in aged donors. It was not possible, with unsorted PBMCs, to conclusively compare naive and antigen-experienced cells.

As for this clonotype: Antigen specificity is unknown.

PCR was performed a second time for roughly 7 to 11 cycles using a sample-barcoded 5' primer and a J-beta primer mix. Researchers report that a template-switch adaptor with 12 random nucleotides tagged each cDNA molecule. Each CDR3 protein gets one entry after TCRdb re-called the 5' RACE reads with MiXCR. The table records about 1,800,000 distinct CDR3 sequences, 28% of them present only once. CDR3 length: 14 amino acids. Germline V gene data show CDR1 as SQVTM and CDR2 as ANQGSEA. This clonotype was obtained from a woman aged 25 to 45 in good health. Material: blood. The V and J genes are TRBV29-1 and TRBJ1-1; D is undetermined. The CDR3 DNA reads as TGCATGGCCCGGGAACGGAATATGAACACTGAAGCTTTCTTT. Translation gives CMARERNMNTEAFF.